This TCR beta chain originates from a study of T cell repertoires in cytomegalovirus infection. Study as a whole: CMV infection and matching HLA type were both indicated by public TCR beta signatures. Overall study findings and caveats: HLA-C-restricted, CMV-specific TCR beta clonotypes were dominant ex vivo.

The CDR3 runs to 17 residues. CDR1 and CDR2 (germline): MGHRA, YSYEKL. Trimming at V came to 3 bases and at J to 8 bases, leaving 13 bases not matched to a gene. TCRdb called the reads again in MiXCR, with one record for every CDR3 protein. The table lists some 590,000 distinct CDR3 sequences, 40% of them singletons. Remarks on this clonotype: The antigen is unknown.

The clonotype originates from a human donor in good health (CMV status not recorded). Some clones in this sample may be carry-over from other donors' samples. The chain has TRBV4-1 and TRBJ1-4, with 9 bases fitting TRBD1. The specimen comprised cultured PBMCs, sampled from culture after CMV antigen stimulation. CDR3 region: CASSQRTGGRNREKLFF. For the CDR3, the DNA is TGCGCCAGCAGCCAGAGAACAGGGGGCCGCAATCGGGAAAAACTGTTTTTT.